The 17 T cell receptor beta chains below were found in one sample sequenced in a study of blood T cell repertoires in COVID-19 (dated by TCRdb to 2018 to 2020). Preparation of the library involved the immunoSEQ multiplex PCR assay. TCRdb limited this immuneACCESS table to in-frame rearrangements with V and J called. A share of clones is missing; checked studies link under half to unresolved V genes, and the rest is unexplained. The sample records under 150,000 clones, around 80% of which are singletons. Together, the top ten hold 30% to 45% of the sample. The sample comprised peripheral blood. Receptor source: a human donor in a cohort sampled during active COVID-19.

This clone was found once. The chain recombines TRBV24-1 with TRBJ2-1; 7 nucleotides match TRBD1. Germline CDR1 is KGHDR and CDR2 is SFDVKD. J lost 8 bases, V lost 9 bases, and 6 bases had no gene match. The CDR3 runs 12 residues. The DNA of the CDR3 is TGTGCCACCGAGGGGGCCAGCTATGAGCAGTTCTTC. It specifies CATEGASYEQFF.

This chain joins TRBV6-5 and TRBJ2-1; 13 bases are shared with TRBD2. CDR3 length: 15 residues. The ends lost 5 bases at V and 3 bases at J; junction bases unmatched: 1. Germline V gene lookup returns CDR1 MNHEY and CDR2 SVGAGI. The DNA for the CDR3 is TGTGCCAGCAGTACTAGCGGGGGGGACTACAATGAGCAGTTCTTC. Translating it yields CASSTSGGDYNEQFF.

This clone came up a few times. CDR3 DNA sequence: TGTGCCTGGAGTGCCGGGGTTGGTTATGGCTACACCTTC. This codes for CAWSAGVGYGYTF. This chain joins TRBV30 and TRBJ1-2; no clear D gene. V lost 1 base and J 5 bases, leaving 11 bases between the germline ends. Germline V gene data show CDR1 as GTSNPN and CDR2 as SVGIG (reference sequence). The CDR3 is 13 amino acids.

This chain links TRBV27 with TRBJ2-4; 8 positions agree with TRBD1. CDR1 and CDR2 (germline): MNHEY, SMNVEV (reference sequence). V shed 8 bases and J 5 bases; nucleotides not matched to a gene: 5. This CDR3 contains 13 residues. CDR3 coding DNA: TGTGCCAGCGGACAGGGTAGGCAAAACATTCAGTACTTC. Translated: CASGQGRQNIQYF.

The genes are TRBV3-1 (or the pseudogene TRBV3-2) and TRBJ1-2; TRBD1 is a possible D gene (6 bases). The CDR3 contains 13 residues. Trimming shortened V by 4 bases and J by 4 bases, and 10 bases separated the two germline ends. Looked up from germline, CDR1 is LGHDT and CDR2 is YNNKEL (reference sequence). The CDR3 loop is CASSLRGFYGYTF. The CDR3 nucleotides are TGTGCCAGCAGCCTCAGGGGCTTCTATGGCTACACCTTC.

The chain combines TRBV6-6 with TRBJ2-2; 7 nucleotides align to TRBD1. Germline lookup yields CDR1 MNHNY and CDR2 SVGAGI (reference sequence). This CDR3 region has 16 residues. Germline trimming cut 0 bases from V and 2 bases from J; bases unmatched to any gene: 3. CDR3 protein: CASSYSGQLNTGELFF. CDR3 nucleotide sequence: TGTGCCAGCAGTTACTCGGGACAGCTTAACACCGGGGAGCTGTTTTTT.

The V gene is TRBV7-6, the J gene TRBJ1-3, with 7 bases lining up with TRBD1. From germline, CDR1 is SGHVS and CDR2 FNYEAQ. The length of the CDR3 is 18 residues. Losses at the gene ends were 1 base for V and 0 bases for J; bases not matched to a gene: 9. The CDR3 loop reads CASSLERQGQSSGNTIYF. The DNA for the CDR3 is TGTGCCAGCAGCTTAGAGCGCCAGGGACAGTCCTCTGGAAACACCATATATTTT.

This rearrangement joins TRBV6-5 to TRBJ2-7, with TRBD1 matching over 8 bases. Germline V lookup: CDR1 MNHEY, CDR2 SVGAGI. The CDR3 consists of 16 residues. J lost 4 bases, V lost 4 bases, and 12 bases had no gene match. CDR3 sequence reads: CASSWAAQGAGYEQYF. For the CDR3, the DNA is TGTGCCAGCAGTTGGGCGGCGCAGGGGGCTGGGTACGAGCAGTACTTC.

The table lists this clone with a count of one. The chain combines TRBV19 with TRBJ1-2; maybe TRBD1 (5 bases). The CDR3 is 13 amino acids. The germline V gene has CDR1 LNHDA and CDR2 SQIVND (reference sequence). The V end lost 5 bases, the J end lost 8 bases, and 15 bases lay between the germline ends. The CDR3 nucleotides are TGTGCCAGTAGTCCAGGCCTCGGGGGGGGCTACACCTTC. Translated: CASSPGLGGGYTF.

DNA for the CDR3: TGTGCCAGCAGCAGGGCCCTCCAATTGAACACTGAAGCTTTCTTT. Its protein is CASSRALQLNTEAFF. The chain combines TRBV28 with TRBJ1-1, with TRBD1 as a possible D gene (5 bases). With 6 bases removed from V and 0 bases from J, the gap between germline ends came to 14 bases. CDR3 length: 15 residues. Germline values: CDR1 MDHEN, CDR2 SYDVKM.

CDR3 residues: CASSLEGGDRGGKLFF. In nucleotides, the CDR3 is TGTGCCAGCAGCTTAGAGGGAGGGGACAGGGGAGGAAAACTGTTTTTT. This chain uses TRBV7-2 with TRBJ1-4; 10 bases align to TRBD1. This CDR3 is built from 16 residues. The germline V gene has CDR1 SGHTA and CDR2 FQGNSA. V shed 1 base and J 10 bases; nucleotides not matched to a gene: 9.

This rearrangement joins TRBV6-1 to TRBJ1-2, with D hard to call. Germline CDR1 is MNHNS and CDR2 is SASEGT. This CDR3 is 16 amino acids long. V lost 1 base and J 4 bases, leaving 16 bases between the germline ends. The CDR3 region has the DNA TGTGCCAGCAGTGAAGAGGTGGGGTGGGGAGGCTATGGCTACACCTTC. This gives the protein CASSEEVGWGGYGYTF.

This chain joins TRBV6-6 and TRBJ2-3; 12 bases align to TRBD2. The CDR3 spans 15 residues. Germline assignment: CDR1 MNHNY and CDR2 SVGAGI (reference sequence). V was pared by 8 bases and J by 5 bases, with 8 bases of the junction left unmatched. DNA for the CDR3: TGTGCCAGCGCCTCTAGCGGGGGGGCCAGAGATACGCAGTATTTT. It translates to CASASSGGARDTQYF.

The J gene is TRBJ1-4, the V gene TRBV7-9; tentative D call: TRBD1 (6 bases). The germline V gene encodes CDR1 SEHNR and CDR2 FQNEAQ (reference sequence). With 1 base removed from V and 7 bases from J, the gap between germline ends came to 13 bases. The CDR3 length is 15 residues. The CDR3 coding sequence is TGTGCCAGCAGCTTAGAGGGTCAGGGGATTGAAAAACTGTTTTTT. As protein: CASSLEGQGIEKLFF.

The chain is built from TRBV30 and TRBJ1-5; no clear D. This CDR3 has 13 residues. Germline CDR1 is GTSNPN and CDR2 is SVGIG (reference sequence). V shed 1 base and J shed 7 bases, with 11 bases lying between them. Here the CDR3 reads CAWSGIGSQPQHF. The CDR3 bases are TGTGCCTGGAGTGGTATAGGGAGCCAGCCCCAGCATTTT.

CDR3 protein: CASSIVGGPYEQYF. The CDR3 DNA follows: TGTGCCAGTAGTATAGTCGGGGGGCCCTACGAGCAGTACTTC. The chain employs TRBV19 and TRBJ2-7, with D perhaps TRBD2 (7 bases). Trimming removed 1 base at V and 2 bases at J, with 9 bases between. CDR1 is LNHDA and CDR2 is SQIVND in the germline V gene (reference sequence). CDR3 length: 14 residues.

The V call is TRBV2, the J call TRBJ2-2; possibly TRBD1 for D (6 bases). The CDR3 sequence is 15 residues long. Trimming stripped 2 bases from V and 1 base from J, with 8 bases between. The germline gives CDR1 SNHLY, CDR2 FYNNEI. CDR3 DNA sequence: TGTGCCAGCAGTGAAATGGACAGGAACACCGGGGAGCTGTTTTTT. This translates into CASSEMDRNTGELFF.